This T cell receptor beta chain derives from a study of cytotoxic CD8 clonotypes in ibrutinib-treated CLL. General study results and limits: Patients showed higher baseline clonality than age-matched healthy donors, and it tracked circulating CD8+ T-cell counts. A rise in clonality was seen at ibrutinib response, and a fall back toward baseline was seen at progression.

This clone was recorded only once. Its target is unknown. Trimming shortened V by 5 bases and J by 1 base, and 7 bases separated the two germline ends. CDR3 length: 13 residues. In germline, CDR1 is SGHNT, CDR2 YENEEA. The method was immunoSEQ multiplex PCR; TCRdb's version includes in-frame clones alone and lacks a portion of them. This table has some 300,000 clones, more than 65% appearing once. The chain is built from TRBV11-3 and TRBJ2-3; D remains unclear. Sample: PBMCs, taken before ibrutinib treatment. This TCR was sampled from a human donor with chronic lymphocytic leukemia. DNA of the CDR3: TGTGCCAGCAGCCAGCTTGGCACAGATACGCAGTATTTT. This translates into CASSQLGTDTQYF. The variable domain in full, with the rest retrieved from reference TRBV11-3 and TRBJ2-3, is EAGVVQSPRYKIIEKKQPVAFWCNPISGHNTLYWYLQNLGQGPELLIRYENEEAVDDSQLPKDRFSAERLKGVDSTLKIQPAELGDSAVYLCASSQLGTDTQYFGPGTRLTVL.